This T cell receptor beta chain was observed in a study of STAT3 mutations in large granular lymphocyte leukemia (dated by TCRdb to 2018 to 2020). With regard to the full study: Canonical activating STAT3 mutations were detected in roughly half of the longitudinally sequenced T-LGLL patients. Patients were sequenced at over 3 time points on average, with the number of samplings per patient ranging from 2 to 8. Patients with T-cell large granular lymphocyte leukemia underwent serial deep sequencing of TCRbeta CDR3 and STAT3 to reconstruct clonal hierarchy and dynamics. From an initial cohort of hundreds of LGL patients, roughly 17 representative T-LGLL cases were selected for longitudinal TCRbeta and STAT3 sequencing. More than half of T-LGLL patients received one or more immunosuppressive therapy regimens, with hematologic response in around 43% of those treated. As controls, the study also included longitudinal sequencing of a couple of patients with natural killer LGL leukemia.

Paper-wide results and their limitations: At least one immunodominant TCRbeta clonotype was present in every T-LGLL patient, and multiple immunodominant subclonotypes appeared in about half of the T-LGLL patients. The linking of therapy response to changes in TCR clonal burden was complicated by variable intervals between samplings and differing treatment regimens. Because no samples were available when a clone first appeared, clonal expansion was inferred from samplings taken at other points. Several patients had a dominant TCR clone burden greater than the STAT3 mutant burden, which suggests that the STAT3 mutation arose secondarily within a clone that had already expanded. In 6 of 18 patients, TCR clonotype switching occurred after therapy, and every newly emerging clone was STAT3 wild type. Persisting codominant clonotypes in some patients meant a small but highly pathogenic clone may have been missed.

DNA was extracted from blood mononuclear cells, and the same DNA was used for both TCR and STAT3 sequencing. With regard to this clone: The antigen this receptor binds is unknown. No much larger clone exists at a distance of one base, and base qualities are not known.

TCRbeta libraries were sequenced on an Illumina MiSeq, averaging about 38,000 productive templates per sample. Multiplex PCR amplification was used to generate TCRbeta CDR3 libraries with the immunoSEQ assay. In the authors' own workflow: Repertoire diversity was computed as previously defined, with values near 0 indicating extremely monoclonal samples. Drawn from immuneACCESS, this table holds only the in-frame rearrangements with V and J called that TCRdb kept. Clones are partly lost; checked studies trace under half to an unresolved V gene and leave the rest unexplained. The V and J calls and clone size were taken over from that table, and D and trimming were inferred from the DNA. Recorded for this sample are approximately 27,000 clones; around 80% of them occurred a single time. The ten top clones hold 30% of the sample. At the junction V is shortened by 0 bases and J by 6 bases, with 6 bases in between. The CDR3 numbers 13 residues from cysteine through phenylalanine. Only the CDR3 region is kept as DNA, spanning 39 bases read in frame from base 1. As encoded in the germline V gene, CDR1 is SGDLS while CDR2 is YYNGEE.

Source material: peripheral blood mononuclear cells. This receptor was identified in a woman in her forties or fifties with T-cell large granular lymphocyte leukemia. Some clones in this sample may be carry-over from other donors' samples. The age is the age at diagnosis. The sequence links TRBV9 to TRBJ1-4; the D gene remains uncertain. The CDR3: CASSVALDEKLFF. The nucleotide sequence reads as follows: TGTGCCAGCAGCGTAGCCCTCGATGAAAAACTGTTTTTT.